This passage covers 21 T cell receptor beta chains from one sample sequenced in a study of early T cells in non-severe SARS-CoV-2 infection. TCRdb re-called the 5' RACE reads with MiXCR, one entry per CDR3 protein. The table includes approximately 71,000 distinct CDR3 sequences, 12% detected once. Material for sequencing was whole blood. These receptors came from an adult who was a healthcare worker with PCR-confirmed SARS-CoV-2 infection or an uninfected control (not recorded which).

For the CDR3, the DNA is TGTGCCTGGAGTGTACGTGGGGGACGGGGGCAGTACTTC. It specifies CAWSVRGGRGQYF. The rearrangement links TRBV30 to TRBJ2-7; D may correspond to TRBD1 or TRBD2 (5 bases each). Germline CDR1 reads GTSNPN; CDR2 reads SVGIG (reference sequence). The CDR3 runs to 13 residues. V lost 0 bases, J lost 9 bases, and 15 bases lay in between.

The chain joins TRBV7-9 to TRBJ2-3; 11 positions agree with TRBD1. Germline CDR1 SEHNR, CDR2 FQNEAQ (reference sequence). Trimming cost V 8 bases and J 3 bases; bases outside gene matches: 4. The CDR3 contains 14 residues. Here the CDR3 reads CASGGTGGTDTQYF. In nucleotides, the CDR3 is TGTGCCAGCGGAGGGACAGGGGGTACAGATACGCAGTATTTT.

This chain links TRBV7-9 with TRBJ2-3; D call uncertain. There are 15 residues in the CDR3. Germline CDR1 and CDR2: SEHNR and FQNEAQ (reference sequence). The V end lost 6 bases, the J end lost 3 bases, and 16 bases lay between the germline ends. CDR3 sequence reads: CASRRSPEGTDTQYF. CDR3 sequence (DNA): TGTGCCAGCAGGCGTAGCCCCGAAGGGACAGATACGCAGTATTTT. The full variable domain, in which reference TRBV7-9 and TRBJ2-3 provide the parts outside the CDR3, is DTGVSQNPRHKITKRGQNVTFRCDPISEHNRLYWYRQTLGQGPEFLTYFQNEAQLEKSRLLSDRFSAERPKGSFSTLEIQRTEQGDSAMYLCASRRSPEGTDTQYFGPGTRLTVL.

Points on this clonotype: A much larger clone sits a single nucleotide away, making a read error possible. The chain couples TRBV5-4 to TRBJ2-1; D is unresolved. This CDR3 has 15 residues. Per germline, CDR1 SGHNT and CDR2 YYREEE (reference sequence). Written as DNA, the CDR3 is TGTGCCTGCAGCTCCGACTGGCTAGCCTACAATGAGCAGTTCTTC. As protein: CACSSDWLAYNEQFF. The whole variable domain, filled in from reference TRBV5-4 and TRBJ2-1, reads ETGVTQSPTHLIKTRGQQVTLRCSSQSGHNTVSWYQQALGQGPQFIFQYYREEENGRGNFPPRFSGLQFPNYSSELNVNALELDDSALYLCACSSDWLAYNEQFFGPGTRLTVL.

Worth noting for this clonotype: This may stem from a read error, because a much larger clone lies one nucleotide away. The chain is built from TRBV7-9 and TRBJ1-4; TRBD1 might be the D (6 bases). In germline, CDR1 is SEHNR, CDR2 FQNEAQ (reference sequence). This CDR3 is 14 amino acids long. The CDR3 here is CTSSPTGLNEKLFF. The CDR3 DNA follows: TGTACCAGCAGCCCGACAGGTTTGAATGAAAAACTGTTTTTT.

The V gene is TRBV12-3 or TRBV12-4, the J gene TRBJ2-3; 9 bases fit TRBD2. This CDR3 comprises 15 residues. J gave up 3 bases and V 8 bases, and 9 bases lay outside the gene matches. CDR3 loop: CASLTAGGGTDTQYF. As DNA, the CDR3 is TGTGCCAGCTTGACGGCGGGAGGGGGTACAGATACGCAGTATTTT.

This clonotype was observed at least ten times. The chain carries TRBV12-3 or TRBV12-4 and TRBJ1-5; maybe TRBD1 (5 bases). V was clipped by 6 bases and J by 4 bases, with 19 bases between them. This CDR3 is built from 16 residues. The CDR3 spells CASSPPAAGSNQPQHF. CDR3 in DNA: TGTGCCAGCAGCCCACCCGCGGCAGGGTCAAATCAGCCCCAGCATTTT.

The CDR3 region is CSAAGAGETQYF. The CDR3 nucleotides read TGCAGTGCTGCAGGGGCTGGGGAGACCCAGTACTTC. The rearrangement uses TRBV20-1 and TRBJ2-5, with a possible D match to TRBD1 (6 bases). The V and J ends lost 5 bases and 5 bases respectively, with 12 bases between them. CDR1 is DFQATT and CDR2 is SNEGSKA in the germline V gene (reference sequence). CDR3 size: 12 residues.

This clonotype was detected a few times. J is TRBJ1-1 and V is TRBV20-1; TRBD1 matches 7 bases. Looked up from germline, CDR1 is DFQATT and CDR2 is SNEGSKA (reference sequence). The CDR3 covers 15 residues. With V trimmed by 5 bases and J by 0 bases, 9 bases remained unmatched. The CDR3 coding sequence is TGCAGTGCTCCGGGCGGGACAGTCATGAACACTGAAGCTTTCTTT. Translated, it gives CSAPGGTVMNTEAFF.

This clonotype appeared a few times. The gene calls are TRBV27 and TRBJ2-7; D is possibly TRBD2 (5 bases). The V gene's germline CDR1 is MNHEY and CDR2 SMNVEV (reference sequence). This CDR3 comprises 14 residues. Between the trimmed V and J ends, which lost 3 bases and 5 bases, there was a span of 14 bases. CDR3 in amino acids: CASSFGLAGHEQYF. The CDR3 DNA reads as TGTGCCAGCAGTTTTGGACTGGCGGGCCACGAGCAGTACTTC.

This clonotype was picked up many times. The V gene is TRBV28, the J gene TRBJ2-1; no clear D gene. Between the trimmed V and J ends, which lost 6 bases and 4 bases, there was a span of 13 bases. The germline V gene has CDR1 MDHEN and CDR2 SYDVKM. This CDR3 spans 14 amino acids. In DNA, the CDR3 is TGTGCCAGCAGACCCACGGCTGAATACAATGAGCAGTTCTTC. Translation gives CASRPTAEYNEQFF. The full variable domain, in which reference TRBV28 and TRBJ2-1 provide the parts outside the CDR3, is DVKVTQSSRYLVKRTGEKVFLECVQDMDHENMFWYRQDPGLGLRLIYFSYDVKMKEKGDIPEGYSVSREKKERFSLILESASTNQTSMYLCASRPTAEYNEQFFGPGTRLTVL.

This sequence joins TRBV20-1 and TRBJ2-1; D is perhaps TRBD2 (5 bases). V was trimmed by 1 base and J by 2 bases, leaving 18 bases between them. Germline CDR1 reads DFQATT; CDR2 reads SNEGSKA (reference sequence). This CDR3 has 17 residues. The CDR3 nucleotides are TGCAGTGCTAGAGCCCGGTATGGACTGTCGACCTACAATGAGCAGTTCTTC. Translated: CSARARYGLSTYNEQFF.

This clonotype was seen many times. V and J are TRBV4-1 and TRBJ2-7; D ambiguous. The CDR3 runs 14 residues. V shed 0 bases and J shed 7 bases, with 13 bases lying between them. Germline CDR1 reads MGHRA; CDR2 reads YSYEKL. CDR3 region: CASSQDWGSGEQYF. Here the CDR3 DNA reads TGCGCCAGCAGCCAAGATTGGGGTTCTGGGGAGCAGTACTTC.

This clonotype was found many times. V is TRBV2 and J is TRBJ1-1; D may be TRBD1 (5 bases). Trimming cost V 6 bases and J 4 bases, with 15 bases left between them. CDR1 SNHLY and CDR2 FYNNEI come from the germline V gene. The CDR3 length is 14 residues. The CDR3 sequence is CASRSSGMGTEAFF. CDR3 sequence (DNA): TGTGCCAGCAGATCGTCAGGGATGGGCACTGAAGCTTTCTTT. Complete variable domain (other parts from reference TRBV2 and TRBJ1-1): EPEVTQTPSHQVTQMGQEVILRCVPISNHLYFYWYRQILGQKVEFLVSFYNNEISEKSEIFDDQFSVERPDGSNFTLKIRSTKLEDSAMYFCASRSSGMGTEAFFGQGTRLTVV.

CDR3 in DNA: TGTGCCAGCAGTCGTTACGAGGAGCAGTACTTC. Translation gives CASSRYEEQYF. The chain recombines TRBV28 with TRBJ2-7; D unresolved. V was trimmed by 5 bases and J by 7 bases, leaving 9 bases between them. This CDR3 region has 11 residues. Germline values: CDR1 MDHEN, CDR2 SYDVKM. The full variable domain, with the rest looked up from reference TRBV28 and TRBJ2-7, is DVKVTQSSRYLVKRTGEKVFLECVQDMDHENMFWYRQDPGLGLRLIYFSYDVKMKEKGDIPEGYSVSREKKERFSLILESASTNQTSMYLCASSRYEEQYFGPGTRLTVT.

The table lists this clonotype with a few counts. The CDR3 loop is CSVESDEKRYYEQYF. In DNA, the CDR3 is TGCAGCGTTGAATCCGACGAAAAACGTTATTACGAGCAGTACTTC. J is TRBJ2-7 and V is TRBV29-1; D gene ambiguous. V lost 2 bases and J lost 4, with 18 bases in between. Germline V gene data show CDR1 as SQVTM and CDR2 as ANQGSEA. The CDR3 loop spans 15 amino acids.

This clonotype was counted between two and nine times. The chain uses TRBV5-1 and TRBJ2-7; D ambiguous. Trimming took 3 bases from V and 7 from J, leaving 17 bases between them. CDR1 is SGHRS and CDR2 is YFSETQ in the germline V gene. The CDR3 consists of 14 residues. The CDR3 region is CASSSTPGLGEQYF. CDR3 bases: TGCGCCAGCAGCTCTACCCCTGGCCTGGGGGAGCAGTACTTC.

V gene TRBV12-3 or TRBV12-4 combines with J gene TRBJ2-7, with D tentatively TRBD1 (7 bases). This CDR3 is built from 13 residues. V shed 3 bases and J shed 6 bases, with 12 bases lying between them. In nucleotides, the CDR3 is TGTGCCAGCAGTTTCAGGGGGGACTCCGAGCAGTACTTC. It encodes CASSFRGDSEQYF.

V gene TRBV7-3 combines with J gene TRBJ2-1; no clear D. CDR1 and CDR2 from the germline V gene are SGHTA and FQGTGA. V lost 6 bases and J lost 0, with 6 bases in between. The CDR3 covers 13 residues. The CDR3 region has the DNA TGTGCCAGCAGTTACAGCTCCTACAATGAGCAGTTCTTC. Translation gives CASSYSSYNEQFF.

The chain carries TRBV7-2 and TRBJ1-1; D perhaps matches TRBD1 (5 bases). The V end lost 0 bases, the J end lost 1 base, and 15 bases lay between the germline ends. The CDR3 extends over 17 amino acids. Germline CDR1 SGHTA, CDR2 FQGNSA. CDR3 sequence: CASSLAATRGANTEAFF. As DNA, the CDR3 is TGTGCCAGCAGCTTAGCCGCAACTCGAGGGGCGAACACTGAAGCTTTCTTT.

V and J are TRBV7-3 and TRBJ1-1, with 11 bases fitting TRBD1. This CDR3 spans 12 amino acids. The germline CDR1 and CDR2 sequences are SGHTA and FQGTGA. V dropped 8 bases and J dropped 4; count of bases not matched to a gene: 0. CDR3 sequence: CASGTGGTEAFF. Here the CDR3 DNA reads TGTGCCAGCGGGACAGGGGGCACTGAAGCTTTCTTT.